A single sample is the source of the 4 T cell receptor beta chains below, sequenced in a study of T cells in tuberculosis listed by TCRdb under 2018. Library method: the immunoSEQ multiplex PCR assay. Sourced from immuneACCESS, this table was stored by TCRdb with only in-frame sequences that have V and J called. A share of the clones is absent; for the studies checked, an unresolved V gene accounts for under half, and the remainder has no known explanation. Recorded for this sample are 35,000 to 45,000 clones; approximately 95% of them occurred a single time. The top ten constitute around 4.2% of the sample. The sample's time point label, in plain terms: new active TB diagnosis, blood taken before or within 7 days of starting treatment. The sample consisted of PBMCs, taken at tuberculosis diagnosis. Receptor source: an adult with tuberculosis.

The rearrangement links TRBV5-1 to TRBJ1-1, with 7 bases aligning to TRBD1. J lost 6 bases, V lost 3 bases, and 11 bases had no gene match. The CDR3 is 15 amino acids. CDR1 is SGHRS and CDR2 is YFSETQ in the germline V gene. The CDR3 loop is CASSSVTGIFPEAFF. The CDR3 coding sequence is TGCGCCAGCAGCTCCGTGACAGGGATCTTCCCTGAAGCTTTCTTT. Drawing the rest from reference TRBV5-1 and TRBJ1-1, the complete variable domain is KAGVTQTPRYLIKTRGQQVTLSCSPISGHRSVSWYQQTPGQGLQFLFEYFSETQRNKGNFPGRFSGRQFSNSRSEMNVSTLELGDSALYLCASSSVTGIFPEAFFGQGTRLTVV.

The chain combines TRBV5-1 with TRBJ1-2; 9 bases are shared with TRBD1. The CDR3 spans 15 residues. V lost 3 bases and J lost 8; bases outside the gene matches: 11. Germline loops: CDR1 SGHRS, CDR2 YFSETQ. The CDR3 here is CASSWWDRALSGYTF. The CDR3 DNA is TGCGCCAGCAGCTGGTGGGACAGGGCTCTCAGCGGCTACACCTTC.

The V call is TRBV5-6, the J call TRBJ2-5; 8 bases map to TRBD1. The CDR3 totals 15 residues. Germline assignment: CDR1 SGHDT and CDR2 YYEEEE. Trimming at V came to 1 base and at J to 2 bases, leaving 4 bases not matched to a gene. The CDR3 coding sequence is TGTGCCAGCAGCTTGACAGGGGGGTCTCAAGAGACCCAGTACTTC. It is translated as CASSLTGGSQETQYF.

Points on this clone: Other DNA sequences in the same sample also yield this CDR3. This sequence joins TRBV18 and TRBJ1-2; TRBD1 matches 9 bases. Trimming at V came to 3 bases and at J to 7 bases, leaving 9 bases not matched to a gene. The length of the CDR3 is 15 residues. From germline, CDR1 is KGHSH and CDR2 LQKENI. The CDR3 bases are TGTGCCAGCTCACCGGGATTAGACAGGGGGTCTGGCTACACCTTC. It codes for CASSPGLDRGSGYTF.